Following are 25 T cell receptor beta chains from one sample sequenced in a study of blood T cell repertoires in COVID-19. TCRdb keeps only in-frame clones here, not all; method: immunoSEQ multiplex PCR. The sample contains fewer than 250,000 clones, 80% of which appear only once. The specimen sequenced was peripheral blood. These receptors were taken from a man in his 60s with acute or convalescent COVID-19.

The rearrangement uses TRBV5-1 and TRBJ2-5, with unresolved D. Trimming removed 4 bases from V and 5 bases from J, with 6 bases in between. This CDR3 region has 11 residues. Looked up from germline, CDR1 is SGHRS and CDR2 is YFSETQ. CDR3 in DNA: TGCGCCAGCAGCGAGGAGGAGACCCAGTACTTC. Translated, it gives CASSEEETQYF.

This sequence joins TRBV9 and TRBJ1-6; TRBD1 matches at 7 bases. Trimming at V came to 3 bases and at J to 3 bases, leaving 3 bases not matched to a gene. This CDR3 has 15 residues. Germline V gene lookup returns CDR1 SGDLS and CDR2 YYNGEE. The CDR3 nucleotides are TGTGCCAGCAGCGCATCAGGGGGCTATAATTCACCCCTCCACTTT. It encodes CASSASGGYNSPLHF.

The V gene is TRBV5-6, the J gene TRBJ1-2; 9 bases fit TRBD1. With 4 bases clipped from V and 8 bases from J, the junction kept 9 bases outside the gene matches. The CDR3 loop spans 14 amino acids. Germline CDR1 is SGHDT and CDR2 is YYEEEE. CDR3 sequence: CASSRDRVTGGYTF. The CDR3 coding sequence is TGTGCCAGCAGCCGGGACAGGGTCACGGGGGGCTACACCTTC.

The V and J genes are TRBV18 and TRBJ2-7; perhaps TRBD1 as D (6 bases). Trimming stripped 6 bases from V and 2 bases from J, with 8 bases between. The CDR3 has 12 residues. The germline CDR1 and CDR2 sequences are KGHSH and LQKENI. Here the CDR3 reads CASSRTAYEQYF. CDR3 DNA sequence: TGTGCCAGCTCTCGGACAGCCTACGAGCAGTACTTC.

This rearrangement joins TRBV20-1 to TRBJ2-5; TRBD1 matches 11 bases. The germline V gene encodes CDR1 DFQATT and CDR2 SNEGSKA (reference sequence). V gave up 3 bases and J gave up 5 bases; unmatched junction bases: 2. The CDR3 runs 13 residues. CDR3 nucleotides: TGCAGTGCTAGTCGGACAGGGGGCGAGACCCAGTACTTC. Translated, it gives CSASRTGGETQYF.

This rearrangement joins TRBV9 to TRBJ2-1; D possibly corresponds to TRBD2 (6 bases). V was cut by 3 bases and J by 0 bases, with 10 bases left in between. Germline V gene lookup returns CDR1 SGDLS and CDR2 YYNGEE. This CDR3 is 15 amino acids long. In nucleotides, the CDR3 is TGTGCCAGCAGCGCCCTGACTAGCTCCTACAATGAGCAGTTCTTC. Its protein is CASSALTSSYNEQFF.

V usage is TRBV6-5 and J usage is TRBJ2-1; 8 bases map to TRBD2. The germline gives CDR1 MNHEY, CDR2 SVGAGI. The CDR3 covers 15 residues. V gave up 2 bases and J gave up 2 bases; unmatched junction bases: 2. The CDR3 region has the DNA TGTGCCAGCAGTTACACACTAGCGGCCTACAATGAGCAGTTCTTC. It codes for CASSYTLAAYNEQFF.

The chain uses TRBV4-1 and TRBJ1-2; 9 bases agree with TRBD1. There are 13 residues in the CDR3. The V segment lost 0 bases and the J segment 12 bases; nucleotides outside the gene matches: 5. The germline gives CDR1 MGHRA, CDR2 YSYEKL. DNA of the CDR3: TGCGCCAGCAGCCAAGATTACAGGGGGCGGGACACCTTC. It codes for CASSQDYRGRDTF.

V usage is TRBV14 and J usage is TRBJ2-1; TRBD2 matches 14 bases. V shed 4 bases, J shed 10 bases, and the junction held 9 bases outside the gene matches. Germline values: CDR1 SGHDN, CDR2 FVKESK. The CDR3 is made up of 16 amino acids. The CDR3 reads CASSRRLAGGTGEQFF. CDR3 bases: TGTGCCAGCAGCCGAAGACTAGCGGGGGGGACCGGGGAGCAGTTCTTC.

This sequence joins TRBV6-2 or TRBV6-3 and TRBJ1-2, with D possibly TRBD1 on 5 matching bases. The CDR3 consists of 14 residues. Germline V gives CDR1 MNHEY, CDR2 SVGEGT. Trimming left V 5 bases short and J 8 bases short, with 18 bases between. As DNA, the CDR3 is TGTGCCAGCAGTCCCCGCCAGGGATTAAAAGGCTACACCTTC. This gives the protein CASSPRQGLKGYTF.

The chain uses TRBV28 and TRBJ2-1; 9 bases are shared with TRBD2. Losses at the gene ends were 3 bases for V and 5 bases for J; bases not matched to a gene: 2. This CDR3 is built from 14 residues. CDR1 and CDR2 from the germline V gene are MDHEN and SYDVKM. The CDR3 sequence is CASSLASGDNEQFF. The CDR3 bases are TGTGCCAGCAGTTTGGCTAGCGGGGACAATGAGCAGTTCTTC.

The rearrangement uses TRBV6-4 and TRBJ2-3; 7 positions agree with TRBD1. In germline, CDR1 is MRHNA, CDR2 SNTAGT. Trimming removed 10 bases from V and 0 bases from J; junction bases left unmatched: 7. The CDR3 is 14 amino acids. CDR3 protein: CATVGTESTDTQYF. CDR3 in DNA: TGTGCCACGGTGGGGACAGAAAGCACAGATACGCAGTATTTT.

The rearrangement links TRBV4-3 to TRBJ1-3, with 7 bases fitting TRBD1. The CDR3 is made up of 14 amino acids. V trimming: 4 bases; J trimming: 3 bases; junction bases outside the gene matches: 3. Germline lookup yields CDR1 LGHNA and CDR2 YSLEER. In DNA, the CDR3 is TGCGCCAGCAGCCTCACAGGGGATGGAAACACCATATATTTT. Residues: CASSLTGDGNTIYF.

This clone appeared a single time. No conserved phenylalanine or tryptophan is present at the end of the CDR3, so a read error is the likely explanation. Because the CDR3's place on the DNA is in doubt, the DNA is left out and the CDR3 is given as listed by TCRdb. The chain employs TRBV7-9 and TRBJ1-3; the D call of TRBD1 is as the table states it, not checked on the DNA. Germline CDR1 and CDR2: SEHNR and FQNEAQ (reference sequence). The CDR3 sequence runs 8 residues, both termini included. This CDR3 reads CASGTSIL.

The chain couples TRBV24-1 to TRBJ2-5, with TRBD2 matching 7 bases. The length of the CDR3 is 15 residues. V lost 3 bases, J lost 1 base, and 4 bases stayed unmatched. Germline V gene data show CDR1 as KGHDR and CDR2 as SFDVKD. The CDR3 loop is CATSDRGLLQETQYF. The CDR3 coding sequence is TGTGCCACCAGTGATCGGGGACTACTCCAAGAGACCCAGTACTTC.

This clone has only one observation. The chain couples TRBV29-1 to TRBJ2-4, with 8 bases aligning to TRBD2. Germline values: CDR1 SQVTM, CDR2 ANQGSEA. V dropped 3 bases and J dropped 0; count of bases not matched to a gene: 7. This CDR3 comprises 16 residues. CDR3 amino acids: CSVEEGSGRAKNIQYF. CDR3 sequence (DNA): TGCAGCGTTGAGGAAGGCAGCGGGAGAGCCAAAAACATTCAGTACTTC.

The rearrangement links TRBV5-1 to TRBJ2-3; D may be TRBD2 (6 bases). V was trimmed by 3 bases and J by 3 bases, leaving 17 bases between them. Germline V CDR1 and CDR2: SGHRS, YFSETQ. The CDR3 consists of 16 residues. DNA of the CDR3: TGCGCCAGCAGCTCTTTACTAGCAGAGATGACAGATACGCAGTATTTT. This encodes CASSSLLAEMTDTQYF. Full variable domain (remainder filled in from reference TRBV5-1 and TRBJ2-3): KAGVTQTPRYLIKTRGQQVTLSCSPISGHRSVSWYQQTPGQGLQFLFEYFSETQRNKGNFPGRFSGRQFSNSRSEMNVSTLELGDSALYLCASSSLLAEMTDTQYFGPGTRLTVL.

This chain links TRBV12-3 or TRBV12-4 with TRBJ2-2; D is unresolved. This CDR3 comprises 11 residues. Trimming removed 7 bases at V and 4 bases at J, with 4 bases between. This CDR3 reads CASTITGELFF. The CDR3 DNA sequence: TGTGCCAGCACCATCACCGGGGAGCTGTTTTTT.

This chain joins TRBV9 and TRBJ2-5, with no clear D. CDR3 length equals 14 residues. Trimming stripped 4 bases from V and 1 base from J, with 11 bases between. Germline CDR1 is SGDLS and CDR2 is YYNGEE. The CDR3 sequence is CASSRRWSQETQYF. DNA for the CDR3: TGTGCCAGCAGCCGTAGATGGAGCCAAGAGACCCAGTACTTC.

The chain links TRBV6-5 to TRBJ1-1; D remains ambiguous. Germline V gives CDR1 MNHEY, CDR2 SVGAGI. The CDR3 runs to 12 residues. Trimming shortened V by 6 bases and J by 5 bases, and 10 bases separated the two germline ends. The CDR3 DNA reads TGTGCCAGCAGAGGAACTAGGACTGAAGCTTTCTTT. Residues: CASRGTRTEAFF.

Only one count was recorded for this clone. The chain carries TRBV15 and TRBJ2-7; TRBD1 might be the D (5 bases). V dropped 5 bases and J dropped 1 base, with 9 bases sitting between them. CDR3 size: 13 residues. Germline CDR1 LNHNV, CDR2 YYDKDF (reference sequence). The CDR3: CATSFGQSYEQYF. DNA for the CDR3: TGTGCCACCAGCTTTGGACAATCCTACGAGCAGTACTTC.

The chain employs TRBV4-3 and TRBJ2-1; TRBD1 is a possible D gene (5 bases). This CDR3 contains 18 residues. CDR1 LGHNA and CDR2 YSLEER come from the germline V gene. Trimming left V 1 base short and J 5 bases short, with 21 bases between. In DNA, the CDR3 is TGCGCCAGCAGCCAAGGGTTACCGCCTCTGGGGCCCGACAATGAGCAGTTCTTC. It is translated as CASSQGLPPLGPDNEQFF.

The gene calls are TRBV5-1 and TRBJ1-1; 8 bases are shared with TRBD1. There are 14 residues in the CDR3. After removal of 0 bases from V and 10 bases from J, the junction contained 8 bases not matched to a gene. Per germline, CDR1 SGHRS and CDR2 YFSETQ. This CDR3 reads CASSLGSRGQGAFF. The DNA for the CDR3 is TGCGCCAGCAGCTTGGGGAGCAGGGGGCAAGGAGCTTTCTTT.

The gene calls are TRBV5-5 and TRBJ2-7; 7 bases align to TRBD2. The junction had 16 bases not matched to a gene; V was cut back by 3 bases and J by 7 bases. The germline CDR1 and CDR2 sequences are SGHKS and YYEKEE (reference sequence). The CDR3 is 16 residues long. The CDR3 nucleotides are TGTGCCAGCAGCTCGCCTCCAGGGAGCGGGGAACGGGAGCAGTACTTC. Its translation is CASSSPPGSGEREQYF.

This chain links TRBV29-1 with TRBJ2-5, with 13 bases that match TRBD2. The junction had 10 bases not matched to a gene; V was cut back by 7 bases and J by 2 bases. The V gene's germline CDR1 is SQVTM and CDR2 ANQGSEA. The CDR3 totals 16 residues. The CDR3 sequence is CSASGLAGDTQETQYF. The CDR3 nucleotides are TGCAGCGCTTCAGGACTAGCGGGGGACACTCAAGAGACCCAGTACTTC. The full variable domain, in which reference TRBV29-1 and TRBJ2-5 provide the parts outside the CDR3, is SAVISQKPSRDICQRGTSLTIQCQVDSQVTMMFWYRQQPGQSLTLIATANQGSEATYESGFVIDKFPISRPNLTFSTLTVSNMSPEDSSIYLCSASGLAGDTQETQYFGPGTRLLVL.